The 10 T cell receptor beta chains below all came from one sample that was sequenced in a study of CD8+CD57+ T cells in acquired aplastic anemia. TCR beta VDJ and CDR3 were profiled, and genomic DNA was the template. MiXCR, run by TCRdb on the reads, gives a single entry per CDR3 protein. This repertoire shows fewer than 85,000 distinct CDR3 sequences, around 70% found once; its top ten account for roughly 80%. Sequencing was done on patients that had shown CD8+CD57+ cell expansion by flow cytometry. Sequencing was performed on sorted CD4+, CD8+, or CD8+CD57+ T cells (not recorded which) from PBMCs. The receptors shown here come from a human donor with aplastic anemia.

This clonotype was recorded a few times. The V call is TRBV12-3 or TRBV12-4, the J call TRBJ1-1; 9 bases agree with TRBD1. V dropped 6 bases and J dropped 0; count of bases not matched to a gene: 11. CDR3 length: 17 residues. The CDR3 sequence is CASRPNTRQGVNTEAFF. CDR3 nucleotides: TGTGCCAGCAGACCAAATACTAGACAGGGGGTGAACACTGAAGCTTTCTTT.

Concerning this clonotype: The junction differs from germline at one of its ends, possibly a read error. This sequence joins TRBV15 and TRBJ2-7; D perhaps matches TRBD1 (5 bases). The CDR3 has 13 residues. Per the germline V gene, CDR1 is LNHNV and CDR2 is YYDKDF (reference sequence). CDR3 amino acids: CVTSRDLAYEQYF. CDR3 DNA: TGTGTCACCAGCAGGGATCTCGCCTACGAGCAGTACTTC.

In its sample, this clonotype was seen once. The genes are TRBV7-3 and TRBJ2-7, with a weak D call TRBD2 (5 bases). The V end was cut by 5 bases, the J end by 0 bases, with 11 bases between. CDR3 length: 14 amino acids. CDR1 is SGHTA, CDR2 FQGTGA, per germline. CDR3 sequence reads: CASSPGEGSYEQYF. CDR3 sequence (DNA): TGTGCCAGCAGCCCCGGGGAAGGCTCCTACGAGCAGTACTTC. The full variable domain, with the rest looked up from reference TRBV7-3 and TRBJ2-7, is GAGVSQTPSNKVTEKGKYVELRCDPISGHTALYWYRQSLGQGPEFLIYFQGTGAADDSGLPNDRFFAVRPEGSVSTLKIQRTERGDSAVYLCASSPGEGSYEQYFGPGTRLTVT.

The chain is built from TRBV11-2 and TRBJ2-1; D could derive from TRBD1 or TRBD2 (6 bases each). Germline CDR1 and CDR2: SGHAT and FQNNGV. The CDR3 covers 17 residues. Trimming removed 5 bases from V and 0 bases from J, with 17 bases in between. This chain's CDR3 is CASSPRRGGSSYNEQFF. The CDR3 coding sequence is TGTGCCAGCAGCCCCCGTCGAGGGGGGAGCTCCTACAATGAGCAGTTCTTC.

This clonotype was counted between two and nine times. The chain uses TRBV20-1 and TRBJ2-1, with D unresolved. V lost 2 bases to trimming and J lost 8 bases, with 10 bases between them. The CDR3 extends over 12 amino acids. The germline V gene encodes CDR1 DFQATT and CDR2 SNEGSKA (reference sequence). The DNA of the CDR3 is TGCAGTGCTAGACCCGTTCTGGATGAGCAGTTCTTC. Translation: CSARPVLDEQFF.

This sequence joins TRBV11-1 and TRBJ1-6; D not resolved. V lost 0 bases and J 7 bases, leaving 16 bases between the germline ends. Looked up from germline, CDR1 is SGHAT and CDR2 is FQDESV (reference sequence). The CDR3 is 17 residues long. DNA for the CDR3: TGTGCCAGCAGCTTAGCCGATTGGTATACAGCCAATTCACCCCTCCACTTT. Amino acids: CASSLADWYTANSPLHF.

The chain links TRBV2 to TRBJ2-5; D unclear. With 5 bases removed from V and 5 bases from J, the gap between germline ends came to 12 bases. Germline V gene sequence: CDR1 SNHLY, CDR2 FYNNEI. The CDR3 runs to 13 residues. CDR3 region: CASSPYSGETQYF. The CDR3 DNA reads TGTGCCAGCAGTCCTTATTCTGGCGAGACCCAGTACTTC. Variable domain in full (rest from reference TRBV2 and TRBJ2-5): EPEVTQTPSHQVTQMGQEVILRCVPISNHLYFYWYRQILGQKVEFLVSFYNNEISEKSEIFDDQFSVERPDGSNFTLKIRSTKLEDSAMYFCASSPYSGETQYFGPGTRLLVL.

This clonotype occurred once. The chain couples TRBV25-1 to TRBJ2-3; TRBD1 matches at 8 bases. The CDR3 has 14 amino acids. The V segment lost 3 bases and the J segment 2 bases; nucleotides outside the gene matches: 1. The germline CDR1 and CDR2 sequences are MGHDK and SYGVNS. Here the CDR3 DNA reads TGTGCCAGCAGTGAGGACAGGGTCACAGATACGCAGTATTTT. Translated: CASSEDRVTDTQYF.

The chain combines TRBV20-1 with TRBJ2-1; D remains unclear. The CDR3 spans 11 residues. CDR1 and CDR2 from the germline V gene are DFQATT and SNEGSKA (reference sequence). The CDR3, as DNA: TGCAGCGGGTATAGCTCGGATGAGCAGTTCTTC. Its translation: CSGYSSDEQFF.

This clonotype was counted a single time. The rearrangement joins TRBV19 to TRBJ1-1; 10 bases align to TRBD1. Germline CDR1 is LNHDA and CDR2 is SQIVND (reference sequence). V shed 7 bases and J 4 bases; nucleotides not matched to a gene: 6. The CDR3 loop spans 14 amino acids. Written as DNA, the CDR3 is TGTGCCAGTACTCGACAGGGGGCGGGCACTGAAGCTTTCTTT. This codes for CASTRQGAGTEAFF.